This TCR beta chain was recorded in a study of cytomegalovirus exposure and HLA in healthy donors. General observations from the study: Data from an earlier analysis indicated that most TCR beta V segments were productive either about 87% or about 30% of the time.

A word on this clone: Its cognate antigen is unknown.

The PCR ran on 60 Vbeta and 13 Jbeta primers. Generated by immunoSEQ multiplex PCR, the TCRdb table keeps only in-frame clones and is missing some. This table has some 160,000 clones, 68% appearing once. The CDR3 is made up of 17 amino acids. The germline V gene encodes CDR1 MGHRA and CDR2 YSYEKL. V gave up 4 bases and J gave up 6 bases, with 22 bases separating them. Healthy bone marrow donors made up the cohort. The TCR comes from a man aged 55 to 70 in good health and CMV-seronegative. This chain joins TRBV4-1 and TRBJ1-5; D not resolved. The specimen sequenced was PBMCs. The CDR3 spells CASSRAGSLGTSQPQHF. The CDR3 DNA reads TGCGCCAGCAGCCGAGCCGGGTCCCTTGGAACGAGTCAGCCCCAGCATTTT.